Following are 2 T cell receptor beta chains from one sample sequenced in a study of regulatory T cells in long-lasting Graves disease. Stated time point: newly diagnosed GD, antithyroid drugs for less than 3 months. Construction of the TCR library relied on RNA isolated from PBMCs. To make TCR beta libraries, researchers used iRepertoire HTBI primers and Arm-PCR of CDR3 regions. TCRdb used MiXCR to reprocess the multiplex PCR reads, holding one entry per CDR3 protein. Of a few hundred thousand distinct CDR3 sequences listed, roughly 19% were seen once; the top ten hold about 11%. This sample was shared with a second study, whose subject was T cells in Graves' hyperthyroidism and ophthalmopathy.

The sequencing used peripheral blood mononuclear cells (PBMCs), collected at new diagnosis, from a patient treated with antithyroid drugs. These receptors were obtained from a woman aged 25 to 45 with Graves disease.

This clonotype was counted at least ten times. The V and J genes are TRBV6-2 or TRBV6-3 and TRBJ1-1; D not resolved. Trimming pared 4 bases from V and 1 base from J, leaving 13 bases between. This CDR3 is 15 amino acids long. CDR1 MNHEY and CDR2 SVGEGT come from the germline V gene. The CDR3 sequence is CASSSGGGGNTEAFF. CDR3 in DNA: TGTGCCAGCAGTTCAGGCGGAGGAGGGAACACTGAAGCTTTCTTT.

This clonotype was observed many times. The chain recombines TRBV28 with TRBJ1-1, with D uncertain. This CDR3 spans 14 amino acids. The germline V gene encodes CDR1 MDHEN and CDR2 SYDVKM. V lost 3 bases to trimming and J lost 0 bases, with 8 bases between them. The CDR3 sequence: CASSFQRVNTEAFF. Here the CDR3 DNA reads TGTGCCAGCAGTTTCCAGAGGGTGAACACTGAAGCTTTCTTT.